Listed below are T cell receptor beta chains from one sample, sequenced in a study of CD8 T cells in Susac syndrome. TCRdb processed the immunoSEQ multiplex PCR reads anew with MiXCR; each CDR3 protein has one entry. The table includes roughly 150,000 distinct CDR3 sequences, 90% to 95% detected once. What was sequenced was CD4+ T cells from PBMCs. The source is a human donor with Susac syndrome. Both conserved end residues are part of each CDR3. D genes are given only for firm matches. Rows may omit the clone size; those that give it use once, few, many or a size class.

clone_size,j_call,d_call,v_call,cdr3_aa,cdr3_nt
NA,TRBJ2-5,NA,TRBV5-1,CASSLGIGSQETQYF,TGCGCCAGCAGCCTCGGGATAGGCAGCCAAGAGACCCAGTACTTC
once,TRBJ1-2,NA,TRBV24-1,CATSDLRGGYTF,TGTGCCACCAGTGACCTCAGAGGTGGCTACACCTTC
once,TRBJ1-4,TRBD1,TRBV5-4,CASSLAGGGEKLFF,TGTGCCAGCAGCTTGGCAGGGGGAGGTGAAAAACTGTTTTTT
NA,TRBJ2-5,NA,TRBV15,CATSRDRGHETQYF,TGTGCCACCAGCAGGGATAGGGGACACGAGACCCAGTACTTC
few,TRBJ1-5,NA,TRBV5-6,CASSLSTGQPQHF,TGTGCCAGCAGCTTAAGTACCGGGCAGCCCCAGCATTTT
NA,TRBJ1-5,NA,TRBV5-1,CASSHGGGEPQHF,TGCGCCAGCAGCCACGGTGGGGGGGAGCCCCAGCATTTT
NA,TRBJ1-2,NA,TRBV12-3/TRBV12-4,CASSFRGSGANYGYTF,TGTGCCAGCAGCTTCAGGGGTAGTGGGGCTAACTATGGCTACACCTTC
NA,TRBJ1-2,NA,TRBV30,CARSPPANYGYTF,TGTGCCAGATCCCCTCCGGCTAACTATGGCTACACCTTC
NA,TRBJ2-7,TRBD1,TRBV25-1,CASSARHRDSTYEQYF,TGTGCCAGCAGCGCAAGACACCGGGACAGCACCTACGAGCAGTACTTC
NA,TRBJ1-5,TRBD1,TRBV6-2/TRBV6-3,CASREGQANQPQHF,TGTGCCAGCAGGGAGGGACAGGCGAATCAGCCCCAGCATTTT
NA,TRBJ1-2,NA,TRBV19,CASLGLRDYGYTF,TGTGCCAGCCTGGGCCTTCGGGACTATGGCTACACCTTC
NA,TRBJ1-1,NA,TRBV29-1,CSVGLGVWDTEAFF,TGCAGCGTTGGTTTGGGAGTCTGGGACACTGAAGCTTTCTTT
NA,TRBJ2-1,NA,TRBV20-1,CSAPTTGFEQFF,TGCAGTGCTCCCACGACTGGGTTTGAGCAGTTCTTC
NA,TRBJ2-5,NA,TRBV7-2,CATRLRVSQETQYF,TGTGCCACTAGATTACGGGTGTCGCAAGAGACCCAGTACTTC
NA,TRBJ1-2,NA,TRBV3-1,CASSQEARGYTF,TGTGCCAGCAGCCAAGAGGCCAGGGGCTACACCTTC
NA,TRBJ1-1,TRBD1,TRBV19,CASMGTAGGTEAFF,TGTGCCAGTATGGGGACAGCGGGTGGCACTGAAGCTTTCTTT